These T cell receptor beta chains were read from a single sample in a study of blood T cell repertoires in COVID-19. Clones were read by immunoSEQ multiplex PCR, and TCRdb kept only the in-frame ones, dropping some. The sample lists fewer than 250,000 clones; about 88% were seen once. Material for sequencing was peripheral blood. The receptors derive from a woman aged 35 to 49 with acute or convalescent COVID-19. The CDR3 runs from the conserved cysteine through the conserved F or W. D genes are given only for firm matches. Rows may omit the clone size; those that give it use once, few, many or a size class.

TGTGCCAGTACCGATGGGCAGGGGAAACCTAGCACAGATACGCAGTATTTT	CASTDGQGKPSTDTQYF	-	TRBV19	-	TRBJ2-3
TGTGCCAGCAGCTACGGGGGGACAGATACGCAGTATTTT	CASSYGGTDTQYF	TRBD2	TRBV5-6	-	TRBJ2-3
TGTGCCAGCAGTCCCCTGGTCGGAGAAGGGACACACTCTGGAAACACCATATATTTT	CASSPLVGEGTHSGNTIYF	-	TRBV27	-	TRBJ1-3
TGTGCCAGTAGTATAGGTCCGGGGGGACACTACAATGAGCAGTTCTTC	CASSIGPGGHYNEQFF	-	TRBV19	once	TRBJ2-1
TGCGCCAGCAGCTTGAAGACAGGGGATGAAAAACTGTTTTTT	CASSLKTGDEKLFF	TRBD1	TRBV5-1	once	TRBJ1-4
TGCGCCAGCAGCTTGGACGGACACACAGCTTACAATGAGCAGTTCTTC	CASSLDGHTAYNEQFF	-	TRBV5-1	-	TRBJ2-1
TGTGCCACCAGTGGAACAGGGGTAGGGTCTAACTATGGCTACACCTTC	CATSGTGVGSNYGYTF	TRBD1	TRBV24-1	-	TRBJ1-2
TGCGCCAGCAGCTTACAGGGGGGCTACAATGAGCAGTTCTTC	CASSLQGGYNEQFF	TRBD1	TRBV5-1	-	TRBJ2-1
TGTGCCAGTCAAAAGGACAGGGGATATGGCTACACCTTC	CASQKDRGYGYTF	TRBD1	TRBV14	few	TRBJ1-2
TGTGCCAGCAGCGATACAGGGTACGGTTCACCCCTCCACTTT	CASSDTGYGSPLHF	-	TRBV6-6	-	TRBJ1-6
TGTGCCAGCAGTGAAGCGGGTTTGGGGCCGCGGGAGACCCAGTACTTC	CASSEAGLGPRETQYF	-	TRBV6-1	once	TRBJ2-5
TGTGCCAGCAGTGAGTACCCAGACCCGGGAACTTTAGGCTATGGCTACACCTTC	CASSEYPDPGTLGYGYTF	-	TRBV6-1	once	TRBJ1-2
TGTGCCAGCTCACCTGCTCGACAGTCCGGGGAGCTGTTTTTT	CASSPARQSGELFF	-	TRBV18	-	TRBJ2-2
TGTGCCAGCAGCTTGGCCAGGGATGGGGTGATGAACACTGAAGCTTTCTTT	CASSLARDGVMNTEAFF	-	TRBV5-6	-	TRBJ1-1
TGTGCCAGCAGCTCCCGGGGGGGCACAGATACGCAGTATTTT	CASSSRGGTDTQYF	TRBD2	TRBV2	-	TRBJ2-3
TGTGCCGGCAGTGAAGCCCCCGGCTTTGGAGCATTCTTT	CAGSEAPGFGAFF	-	TRBV6-1	-	TRBJ1-1
TGTGCCAGCAGCCAAGAGGCCGGGAGCTCCGGTGAGCAGTTCTTC	CASSQEAGSSGEQFF	-	TRBV4-2	-	TRBJ2-1
TGCGCCAGCAGCTTGGGGTCCTCAGCGCGCCTTGGAGAGACCCAGTACTTC	CASSLGSSARLGETQYF	-	TRBV5-1	-	TRBJ2-5
TGTGCCAGCAGTGGAACAGGGAGCAATCAGCCCCAGCATTTT	CASSGTGSNQPQHF	-	TRBV9	-	TRBJ1-5
TGTGCCAGCTCGCCCCTTGGACAGGGAGGGACCCAGTACTTC	CASSPLGQGGTQYF	TRBD1	TRBV18	-	TRBJ2-5
TGTGCCAGCAGTTTTAAGGGGGTGAGGGAGACCCAGTACTTC	CASSFKGVRETQYF	-	TRBV27	-	TRBJ2-5
TGCGCCAGCAGCCAAGATAAGGGGGGACAGGGGCTGACGGCCAAAAACATTCAGTACTTC	CASSQDKGGQGLTAKNIQYF	TRBD1	TRBV4-1	few	TRBJ2-4
TGTGCCAGCAGCCATGAACCGGGACAGGGACCCTATGGCTACACCTTC	CASSHEPGQGPYGYTF	TRBD1	TRBV4-2	-	TRBJ1-2
TGTGCCAGCAGTGTCCAGCCGGGACTAGCGTCCAATGAGCAGTTCTTC	CASSVQPGLASNEQFF	TRBD2	TRBV2	-	TRBJ2-1
TGTGCCAGCAGGGCACAGGGGGGAGAAAAACTGTTTTTT	CASRAQGGEKLFF	TRBD1	TRBV27	-	TRBJ1-4
TGTGCCAGCAGTGAATCCCCCTGGACTAGCGGGATCACAGATACGCAGTATTTT	CASSESPWTSGITDTQYF	TRBD2	TRBV25-1	-	TRBJ2-3
TGTGCCAGCAGCTCAAGCGGGGGCTCCTACAATGAGCAGTTCTTC	CASSSSGGSYNEQFF	TRBD2	TRBV7-3	-	TRBJ2-1
TGTGCCAGCAGCTTGGGGACAGGGGGGTATGGCTACACCTTC	CASSLGTGGYGYTF	TRBD1	TRBV5-6	-	TRBJ1-2
TGTGCCAGCAGTTTCCCGACAGGCAAGCTGGGGGCCAACGTCCTGACTTTC	CASSFPTGKLGANVLTF	-	TRBV28	-	TRBJ2-6
TGCGCCAGCAGCCAACGACAGGGACCATCCTATGGCTACACCTTC	CASSQRQGPSYGYTF	TRBD1	TRBV4-1	-	TRBJ1-2
TGTGCCAGCAACCCAAACTCGGTTAACTATGGCTACACCTTC	CASNPNSVNYGYTF	-	TRBV2	-	TRBJ1-2
TGTGCCAGCAGCTTGGGACAGGGCCCCGAGCAGTTCTTC	CASSLGQGPEQFF	TRBD1	TRBV11-2	-	TRBJ2-1